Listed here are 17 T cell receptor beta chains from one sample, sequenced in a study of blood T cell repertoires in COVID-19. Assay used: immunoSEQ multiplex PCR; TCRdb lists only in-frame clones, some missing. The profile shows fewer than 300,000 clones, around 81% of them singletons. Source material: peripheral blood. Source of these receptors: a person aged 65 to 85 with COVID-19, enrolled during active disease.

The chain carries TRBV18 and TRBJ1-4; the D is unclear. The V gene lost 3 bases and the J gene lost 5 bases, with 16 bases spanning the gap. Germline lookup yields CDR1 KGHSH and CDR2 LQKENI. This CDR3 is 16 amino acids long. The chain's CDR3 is CASSPQTVGLNEKLFF. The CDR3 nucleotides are TGTGCCAGCTCACCCCAAACAGTCGGCCTCAATGAAAAACTGTTTTTT.

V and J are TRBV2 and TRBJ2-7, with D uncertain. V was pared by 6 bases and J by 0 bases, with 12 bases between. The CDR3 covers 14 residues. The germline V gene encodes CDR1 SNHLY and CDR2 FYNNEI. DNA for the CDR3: TGTGCCAGCAGGGCGGATCTGAGCTCCTACGAGCAGTACTTC. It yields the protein CASRADLSSYEQYF.

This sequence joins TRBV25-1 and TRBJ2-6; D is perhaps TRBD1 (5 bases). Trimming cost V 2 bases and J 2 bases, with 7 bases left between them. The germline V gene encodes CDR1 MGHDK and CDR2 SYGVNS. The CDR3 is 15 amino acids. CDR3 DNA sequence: TGTGCCAGCAGTGAAATAGGGGCTGGGGCCAACGTCCTGACTTTC. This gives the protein CASSEIGAGANVLTF.

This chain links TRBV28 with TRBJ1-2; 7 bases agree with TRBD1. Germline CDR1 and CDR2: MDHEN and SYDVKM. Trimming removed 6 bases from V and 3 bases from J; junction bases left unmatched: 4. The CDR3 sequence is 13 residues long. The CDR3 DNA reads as TGTGCCAGCAGCGAGGGGGCGGACTATGGCTACACCTTC. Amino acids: CASSEGADYGYTF.

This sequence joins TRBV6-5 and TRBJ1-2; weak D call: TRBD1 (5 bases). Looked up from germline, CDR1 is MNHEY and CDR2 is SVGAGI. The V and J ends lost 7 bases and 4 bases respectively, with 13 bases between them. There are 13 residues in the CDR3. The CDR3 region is CASTEAGPYGYTF. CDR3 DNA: TGTGCCAGCACAGAGGCAGGGCCCTATGGCTACACCTTC.

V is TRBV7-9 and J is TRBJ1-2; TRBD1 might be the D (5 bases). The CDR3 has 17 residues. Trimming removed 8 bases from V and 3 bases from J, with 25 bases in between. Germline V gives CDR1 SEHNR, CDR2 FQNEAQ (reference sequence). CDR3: CASRRGGLHQWYYGYTF. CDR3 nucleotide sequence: TGTGCCAGCCGGAGGGGAGGGCTGCACCAATGGTACTATGGCTACACCTTC.

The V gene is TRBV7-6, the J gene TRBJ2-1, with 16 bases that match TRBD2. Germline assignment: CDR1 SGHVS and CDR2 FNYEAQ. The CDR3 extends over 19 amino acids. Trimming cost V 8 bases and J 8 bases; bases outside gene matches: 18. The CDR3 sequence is CASYTGTSGGAPVLYEQFF. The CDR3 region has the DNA TGTGCCAGCTACACCGGGACTAGCGGGGGGGCCCCGGTTTTGTATGAGCAGTTCTTC.

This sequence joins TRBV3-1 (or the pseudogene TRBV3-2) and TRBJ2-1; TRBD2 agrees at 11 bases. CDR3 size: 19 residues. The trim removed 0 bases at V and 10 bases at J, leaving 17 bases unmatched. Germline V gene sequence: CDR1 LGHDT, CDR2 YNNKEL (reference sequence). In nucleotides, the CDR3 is TGTGCCAGCAGCCAAGAATTGGTGGTAGCGGGGGGGTCTTCTCAGGAGCAGTTCTTC. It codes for CASSQELVVAGGSSQEQFF.

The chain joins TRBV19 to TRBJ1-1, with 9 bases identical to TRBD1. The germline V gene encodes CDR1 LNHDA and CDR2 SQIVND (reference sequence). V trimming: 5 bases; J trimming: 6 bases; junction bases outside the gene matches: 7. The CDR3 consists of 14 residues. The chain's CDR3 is CASSLRQGGPEAFF. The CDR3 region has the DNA TGTGCCAGTAGTCTCCGACAGGGGGGCCCTGAAGCTTTCTTT.

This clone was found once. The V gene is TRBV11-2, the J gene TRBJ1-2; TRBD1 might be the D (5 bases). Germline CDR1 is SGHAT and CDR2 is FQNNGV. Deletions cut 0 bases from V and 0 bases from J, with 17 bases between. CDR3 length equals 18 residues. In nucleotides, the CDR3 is TGTGCCAGCAGCTTAGATGTGGGGAGGGGCCTCTCTAACTATGGCTACACCTTC. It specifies CASSLDVGRGLSNYGYTF. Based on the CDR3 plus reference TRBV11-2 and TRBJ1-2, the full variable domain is EAGVAQSPRYKIIEKRQSVAFWCNPISGHATLYWYQQILGQGPKLLIQFQNNGVVDDSQLPKDRFSAERLKGVDSTLKIQPAKLEDSAVYLCASSLDVGRGLSNYGYTFGSGTRLTVV.

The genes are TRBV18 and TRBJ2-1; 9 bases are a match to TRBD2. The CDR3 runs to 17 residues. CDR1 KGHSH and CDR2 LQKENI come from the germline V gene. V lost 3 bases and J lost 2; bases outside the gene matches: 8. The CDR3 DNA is TGTGCCAGCTCACCTTCGGTAGCGGGAGCAACCTACAATGAGCAGTTCTTC. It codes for CASSPSVAGATYNEQFF.

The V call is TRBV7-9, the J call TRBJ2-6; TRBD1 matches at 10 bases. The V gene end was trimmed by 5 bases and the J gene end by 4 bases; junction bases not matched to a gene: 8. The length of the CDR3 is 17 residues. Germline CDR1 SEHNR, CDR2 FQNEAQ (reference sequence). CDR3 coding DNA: TGTGCCAGCAGCCCAGGAGACAGGGGGCAAGGGGCCAACGTCCTGACTTTC. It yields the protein CASSPGDRGQGANVLTF.

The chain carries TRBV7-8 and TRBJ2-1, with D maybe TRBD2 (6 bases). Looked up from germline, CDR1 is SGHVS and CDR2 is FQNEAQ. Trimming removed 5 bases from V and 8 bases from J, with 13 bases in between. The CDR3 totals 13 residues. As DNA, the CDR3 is TGTGCCAGCAGCAGCGGGTATAAGGATGAGCAGTTCTTC. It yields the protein CASSSGYKDEQFF.

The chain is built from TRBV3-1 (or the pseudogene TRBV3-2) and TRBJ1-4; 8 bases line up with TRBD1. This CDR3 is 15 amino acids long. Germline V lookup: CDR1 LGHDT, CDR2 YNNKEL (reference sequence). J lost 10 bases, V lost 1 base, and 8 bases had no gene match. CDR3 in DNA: TGTGCCAGCAGCCAAGTCCAGGGGGCAGGTAGAAAACTGTTTTTT. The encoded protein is CASSQVQGAGRKLFF.

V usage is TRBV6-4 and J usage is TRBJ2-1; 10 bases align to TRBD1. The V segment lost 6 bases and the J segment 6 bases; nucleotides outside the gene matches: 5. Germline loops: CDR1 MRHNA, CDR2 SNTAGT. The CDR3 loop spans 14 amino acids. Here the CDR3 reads CASSRDRGANEQFF. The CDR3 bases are TGTGCCAGCAGCCGGGACAGGGGCGCCAATGAGCAGTTCTTC.

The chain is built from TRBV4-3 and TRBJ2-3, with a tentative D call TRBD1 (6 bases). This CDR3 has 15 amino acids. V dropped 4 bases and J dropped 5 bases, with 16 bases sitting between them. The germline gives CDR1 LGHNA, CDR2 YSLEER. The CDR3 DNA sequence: TGCGCCAGCAGCCCAATAGGGGGTTCCAAAGATACGCAGTATTTT. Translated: CASSPIGGSKDTQYF.

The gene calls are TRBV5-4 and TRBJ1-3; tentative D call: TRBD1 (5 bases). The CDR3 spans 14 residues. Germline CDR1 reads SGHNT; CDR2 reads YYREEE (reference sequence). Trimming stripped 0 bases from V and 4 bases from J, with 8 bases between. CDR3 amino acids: CASSLAGSGNTIYF. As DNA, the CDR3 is TGTGCCAGCAGCTTGGCAGGGTCGGGAAACACCATATATTTT.